This T cell receptor (beta chain) comes out of a study of OX40 agonist ivuxolimab in advanced cancers. In the study overall: Ivuxolimab was an agonistic, fully human IgG2 monoclonal antibody directed against OX40 (CD134), a costimulatory receptor. Intravenous ivuxolimab was administered to patients every 2 weeks at six dose levels: 0.01, 0.1, 0.3, 1.5, 3 and 10 mg/kg. Of the approximately 50 patients in dose escalation, some 20 had hepatocellular carcinoma, about 15 had melanoma, 9 had renal cell carcinoma and 9 had head and neck cancer. A male proportion of roughly 80% and a mean age of approximately 61 years, ranging from 23 to 79, were recorded for the dose-escalation cohort. Patients were allowed to have had prior anti-PD-1, anti-PD-L1 or anti-CTLA-4 therapy, and roughly 40% of the dose-escalation patients had previously received checkpoint inhibitors. Three dose-escalation patients achieved partial responses, one with hepatocellular carcinoma and two with cutaneous melanoma. The point of sequencing TCRbeta in the periphery was to test whether ivuxolimab changed TCR sequence diversity and drove clonal T-cell expansion. The monotherapy dose-escalation portion (N of about 52 patients) of the phase I ivuxolimab trial is reported in the paper.

Patients with a history of autoimmune disease or receiving systemic immunosuppression were excluded from the trial. In every dose cohort, peripheral blood was drawn for TCR sequencing at baseline, cycle 4 day 1, and cycle 7 day 1. Samples came from an open-label, multicenter, first-in-human phase I dose-escalation trial of ivuxolimab. Adults with locally advanced or metastatic head and neck squamous cell, hepatocellular, melanoma or renal cell carcinoma were enrolled in the trial. Before TCR sequencing, CD4+ T cells and CD8+ T cells were sorted from peripheral blood as separate populations. As regards this clone: It has no known antigen specificity. No base quality values were provided; no much bigger clone lies one nucleotide off.

Beyond this particular receptor, the publication reports: Low levels of normalized T-cell clonal expansion were also shown by some nonresponding patients. Partial responders in the 0.1-3.0 mg/kg groups had among the lowest normalized peripheral clonal expansion, especially among CD8+ T cells. After ivuxolimab, expanded clones were on average more numerous among CD8+ T cells than among CD4+ T cells. The antigen specificity of the clonally expanded peripheral T cells was not determined. At doses of 0.1 to 3.0 mg/kg, clonal expansion of both CD4+ and CD8+ blood T cells was observed from baseline to week 6.

To sequence the TCRbeta CDR3 region, genomic DNA was isolated from the sorted cells. The immunoSEQ Assay was used to sequence the TCRbeta CDR3 regions. TCRdb holds this immuneACCESS table with in-frame rearrangements only. Some clones are missing; in checked studies, unresolved V genes explain under half, and the rest has no known cause. In all, the sample holds some 21,000 clones, and about 87% of those were seen once. 23% of the sample is in the top ten clones. Counted from cysteine to phenylalanine, this CDR3 has 15 amino acids. CDR3 DNA is the only sequence kept; it has 45 bases, read in frame from the first base. According to the germline V gene, CDR1 reads SGDLS and CDR2 reads YYNGEE. V was cut back by 0 bases and J by 2 bases, leaving a gap of 9 bases between them.

The sequencing used CD4+ or CD8+ T cells sorted from blood, collected in a trial of the OX40 agonist ivuxolimab. Here the chain combines TRBV9 and TRBJ1-5, and possibly TRBD1, on 5 matching bases. The clonotype comes from an adult with an advanced solid tumor such as melanoma, head and neck, liver or kidney cancer. In nucleotide form, the sequence is TGTGCCAGCAGCGTAGGAGGGGCTGGCAATCAGCCCCAGCATTTT. Its translation is CASSVGGAGNQPQHF.